This T cell receptor (beta chain) originates from a study of cytomegalovirus exposure and HLA in healthy donors. Across the study: It was reported in a later analysis that the 90 to 150 validation repertoires used the same platform as the approximately 690 first-cohort repertoires.

Method: immunoSEQ multiplex PCR; TCRdb's copy keeps in-frame clones and lacks some. The table shows about 180,000 clones, with approximately 81% occurring only once. The length of the CDR3 is 15 residues. Germline V gene lookup returns CDR1 LGHNA and CDR2 YNFKEQ. The V and J ends lost 4 bases and 4 bases, in that order; junction bases with no gene match: 10. These donors were members of the approximately 120-subject validation cohort, a group separate from the approximately 640-subject first cohort. A remark on this clone: Its antigen is as yet unknown.

Study results and caveats: Reportedly, cytomegalovirus status was diagnosed with high sensitivity and specificity.

This TCR was sampled from a man aged 18 to 29 in good health and CMV-seropositive. The sequenced sample was PBMCs. V is TRBV4-2 and J is TRBJ2-7; the match to TRBD2 covers 7 bases. CDR3 residues: CASSPARSGEYEQYF. Written as DNA, the CDR3 is TGTGCCAGCAGCCCCGCCAGGAGCGGGGAGTACGAGCAGTACTTC.